This TCR beta chain was captured in a study of response to subunit inactivated influenza vaccine. At least ten counts were recorded for this clonotype. TCRdb independently ran MiXCR on the RT-PCR reads; one entry per CDR3 protein. The repertoire consists of 500,000 to 550,000 distinct CDR3 sequences, with roughly 7.6% occurring once and the leading ten covering around 13%. Germline assignment: CDR1 SGHDT and CDR2 YYEEEE. CDR3 length: 15 residues. The trim removed 1 base at V and 3 bases at J, leaving 7 bases unmatched. This chain joins TRBV5-6 and TRBJ2-7; 7 bases line up with TRBD1. The source of this sequence is a man aged 50-75 years who received an inactivated influenza vaccine. The specimen comprised PBMCs from blood, sampled 23 to 25 months after vaccination. The CDR3 is CASSLLGAGGYEQYF. CDR3 bases: TGTGCCAGCAGCTTGCTAGGGGCAGGGGGCTACGAGCAGTACTTC.